These T cell receptor beta chains were read from a single sample in a study of T cell changes during pregnancy in multiple sclerosis. The method was immunoSEQ multiplex PCR; TCRdb's version includes in-frame clones alone and lacks a portion of them. The sample shows 30,000 to 45,000 clones, around 90% of them seen only once. The sequenced sample was CD4+ T cells from peripheral blood mononuclear cells, obtained in the first trimester of pregnancy. The receptors were gathered from a female donor with multiple sclerosis, enrolled in a pregnancy study. The CDR3 runs from the conserved cysteine through the conserved F or W. D genes are given only for firm matches. Size is stated for part of the rows, as once, few or many counts, or as a class when the clone is expanded.

D: -
J: TRBJ1-3
size: -
V: TRBV19
DNA: TGTGCCAGTAGTATAAGTGGAGGCGACTCTGGAAACACCATATATTTT
CDR3: CASSISGGDSGNTIYF

D: -
J: TRBJ2-7
size: -
V: TRBV30
DNA: TGTGCCTGGAGGGGAGCCCTCGAGCAGTACTTC
CDR3: CAWRGALEQYF

D: -
J: TRBJ1-3
size: -
V: TRBV28
DNA: TGTGCCAGCAGGGACCACAGGGAGATGTCTGGAAACACCATATATTTT
CDR3: CASRDHREMSGNTIYF

D: -
J: TRBJ2-3
size: -
V: TRBV7-9
DNA: TGTGCCAGCAGCTTAGAAGGTTTTCGGGTTACGCAGTATTTT
CDR3: CASSLEGFRVTQYF

D: -
J: TRBJ1-2
size: medium-sized
V: TRBV15
DNA: TGTGCCACCAGCAGAGCGGGCAGGGACTACTATGGCTACACCTTC
CDR3: CATSRAGRDYYGYTF

D: -
J: TRBJ1-4
size: -
V: TRBV4-1
DNA: TGCGCCAGCAGCACGACTGGGTTTAATGAAAAACTGTTTTTT
CDR3: CASSTTGFNEKLFF

D: TRBD1
J: TRBJ2-7
size: once
V: TRBV19
DNA: TGTGCCAGTAGTATAGGAGGGACAGGCGAGCAGTACTTC
CDR3: CASSIGGTGEQYF

D: -
J: TRBJ1-1
size: -
V: TRBV6-5
DNA: TGTGCCAGCAGCCGGCTCGGAGGGGAAGCTTTCTTT
CDR3: CASSRLGGEAFF

D: -
J: TRBJ2-1
size: -
V: TRBV5-1
DNA: TGCGCCAGCAGCTTGGCTTCAGGGAATGAGCAGTTCTTC
CDR3: CASSLASGNEQFF

D: TRBD1
J: TRBJ2-2
size: -
V: TRBV4-1
DNA: TGCGCCAGCAGCTCCTTTTTTAGGGGGCAGGGTACCGGGGAGCTGTTTTTT
CDR3: CASSSFFRGQGTGELFF

D: TRBD2
J: TRBJ2-5
size: -
V: TRBV7-2
DNA: TGTGCCAGCAGCTCTAGCGGCCTGCAAGAGACCCAGTACTTC
CDR3: CASSSSGLQETQYF

D: -
J: TRBJ2-1
size: -
V: TRBV9
DNA: TGTGCCAGCAGCCAGGCAAGATGGAACAATGAGCAGTTCTTC
CDR3: CASSQARWNNEQFF

D: -
J: TRBJ1-2
size: -
V: TRBV6-5
DNA: TGTGCCAGCAGGAACGGGGGTCCCTTGGCCTCTGGCTACACCTTC
CDR3: CASRNGGPLASGYTF

D: -
J: TRBJ2-3
size: -
V: TRBV5-1
DNA: TGCGCCAGCAGCTTGGCCAACAACCCTGATACGCAGTATTTT
CDR3: CASSLANNPDTQYF

D: TRBD2
J: TRBJ2-3
size: -
V: TRBV19
DNA: TGTGCCAGTAGTATAGGGGAGGGGTCTGTAGATACGCAGTATTTT
CDR3: CASSIGEGSVDTQYF

D: TRBD2
J: TRBJ2-2
size: -
V: TRBV7-3
DNA: TGTGCCAGCAGTATATCCGGGACTAGAGGGTCCGGGGAGCTGTTTTTT
CDR3: CASSISGTRGSGELFF

D: TRBD1
J: TRBJ1-5
size: -
V: TRBV28
DNA: TGTGCCTATAGCGGGACAGGGAACGAGCAGCCCCAGCATTTT
CDR3: CAYSGTGNEQPQHF

D: TRBD1
J: TRBJ1-4
size: -
V: TRBV30
DNA: TGTGCCTGGAGTGTCGGGGTTCGACAGGGAGAAGAAAAACTGTTTTTT
CDR3: CAWSVGVRQGEEKLFF

D: -
J: TRBJ1-1
size: -
V: TRBV6-1
DNA: TGTGCCAGCAGTGAGGGGCTCACTGAAGCTTTCTTT
CDR3: CASSEGLTEAFF

D: TRBD2
J: TRBJ2-1
size: -
V: TRBV6-5
DNA: TGTGCCAGCAGTTACTCGCGACTAGCAGCCTACAATGAGCAGTTCTTC
CDR3: CASSYSRLAAYNEQFF

D: TRBD2
J: TRBJ2-1
size: -
V: TRBV5-4
DNA: TGTGCCAGCAGCTCCTCCGGGACTAGCGATGAGCAGTTCTTC
CDR3: CASSSSGTSDEQFF

D: TRBD2
J: TRBJ2-3
size: -
V: TRBV2
DNA: TGTGCCAGCACCGGGACTAGCGGGGTATGGGATACGCAGTATTTT
CDR3: CASTGTSGVWDTQYF

D: -
J: TRBJ2-1
size: -
V: TRBV6-1
DNA: TGTGCCAGCAGTGAAGCTGGGCGAGGGTGGGATGAGCAGTTCTTC
CDR3: CASSEAGRGWDEQFF

D: -
J: TRBJ2-3
size: -
V: TRBV23-1
DNA: TGCGCCAGCAGTCATCGGGGAGGAGGGCCTGCCACAGATACGCAGTATTTT
CDR3: CASSHRGGGPATDTQYF